Below are 15 T cell receptor delta chains sequenced from a single sample in a study of γδ T cells in repeated Plasmodium falciparum infection. TCRdb re-called the multiplex PCR reads with CATT. The sample contains more than 45,000 delta-chain clones, 1.5% to 2% of which appear only once. Bulk repertoires came from Vgamma9/Vdelta2+ or Vdelta2-negative gammadelta T cells flow-sorted from PBMC. The sequencing input was gamma-delta T cells from blood. All receptors derive from a pool of human donors (malaria-infected and uninfected, not separated).

Comment on this clone: A far bigger clonotype differs at one base, so this is likely a read error. The sample has other DNA sequences that encode this CDR3 too. This rearrangement joins TRDV1 to TRDJ1; D unclear. Germline V CDR1 and CDR2: TSWWSYY, QGS. The CDR3 runs 19 residues. The germline V and J ends were trimmed by 0 bases and 0 bases, with 20 bases remaining between them. The CDR3 here is CALGELESNAVEYTDKLIF. The CDR3 nucleotides read TGTGCTCTTGGGGAACTTGAATCCAACGCAGTTGAATACACCGATAAACTCATCTTT.

Only a few counts were recorded for this clone. A far larger clone is just one base off, so this is likely a read error. At the DNA level, this CDR3 is encoded by other sequences in the same sample as well. The chain is built from TRDV1 and TRDJ1; D may be TRDD3 (5 bases). This CDR3 is built from 21 residues. Looked up from germline, CDR1 is TSWWSYY and CDR2 is QGS. CDR3 nucleotides: TGTGCTCTTGGGGAACGTCCCCAGAAGCGGGATTATGCCCTTTCTACCGATAAGCTCATCTTT. Amino acid sequence: CALGERPQKRDYALSTDKLIF.

This clone was counted ten times or more. This likely reflects a read error, since a far larger clone is one base away. The same CDR3 is also encoded by other DNA sequences in this sample. The rearrangement joins TRDV1 to TRDJ1; 8 bases are a match to TRDD3. The germline V gene has CDR1 TSWWSYY and CDR2 QGS. The CDR3 consists of 22 residues. This CDR3 is CALGVNPPSDDQCGIRTDKLIF. CDR3 DNA: TGTGCTCTTGGTGTAAACCCGCCTTCCGACGACCAATGTGGGATACGCACCGACAAACTCATCTTT.

Remarks on this clone: TCRdb has a much larger clone's protein, which differs at residue 9 from the translation of this DNA, likely because of a read error; what is shown is the protein translated from the DNA. The chain combines TRDV1 with TRDJ1, with 9 bases fitting TRDD3. TCRdb offers no J gene call, so here the DNA was matched to germline to obtain one. From germline, CDR1 is TSWWSYY and CDR2 QGS. The CDR3 has 24 residues. V lost 0 bases, J lost 0 bases, and 26 bases stayed unmatched. Written as DNA, the CDR3 is TGTGCTCTTGGGGAACTATTGGAGCTTGTGTCCGGGTGGTCTGGGGGATCCTACACCGATAAACTCATCTTT. Residues: CALGELLELVSGWSGGSYTDKLIF.

Comments on this clone: One base separates it from a far larger clone, so it is likely a read error. The DNA is omitted, as the CDR3 cannot be located on it reliably, and the CDR3 follows TCRdb's listing. The same CDR3 arises from other DNA sequences in this sample as well. V is TRDV1 and J is TRDJ1; no check of the table's D call, TRDD3, against the DNA was made. Germline CDR1 reads TSWWSYY; CDR2 reads QGS. The CDR3 comprises 18 residues, both ends counted. The CDR3 sequence is CALGELLGVGGYLDKLIF.

As regards this clone: TCRdb pairs this DNA with a much larger clone's protein that differs at residue 4, likely a read error; the protein shown was translated from the DNA. V and J are TRDV1 and TRDJ1, with D unresolved. The CDR3 is 11 residues long. Germline V gene lookup returns CDR1 TSWWSYY and CDR2 QGS. For the CDR3, the DNA is TGTGCTCTTGTGGAAAATCGTAAACTCATCTTT. This encodes CALVENRKLIF.

This clone was found a few times. The translation of this DNA and the TCRdb protein of a much larger clone differ at residue 12, probably owing to a read error; the protein shown here is translated from the DNA. The chain employs TRDV1 and TRDJ3, with a weak D call TRDD2 (6 bases). The J gene, missing from TCRdb, was assigned here through DNA to germline matching. The germline gives CDR1 TSWWSYY, CDR2 QGS. Trimming left V 0 bases short and J 4 bases short, with 31 bases between. The length of the CDR3 is 24 residues. The CDR3 DNA follows: TGTGCTCTTGGGGAACTAGGTTCCTCCAGATTACCGCAACCTTTCCTATGGGACACCCGACAGATGTTTTTC. Its translation: CALGELGSSRLPQPFLWDTRQMFF.

For this clone: This DNA's translation and the protein TCRdb lists, from a much larger clone, do not match at residues 15 and 16, likely due to a read error; the protein shown is translated from the DNA. V usage is TRDV1 and J usage is TRDJ1, with TRDD3 matching over 10 bases. V lost 1 base and J lost 3; bases outside the gene matches: 20. Germline V CDR1 and CDR2: TSWWSYY, QGS. The CDR3 contains 21 residues. CDR3 sequence reads: CALGEHLAGTGGSLSPDKLIF. CDR3 coding DNA: TGTGCTCTTGGGGAACACCTCGCGGGCACTGGGGGATCCCTGTCCCCCGATAAACTCATCTTT.

There are a few counts of this clone. A single base is all that separates this from a far larger clone, so a read error is likely. The sample holds other DNA sequences that translate to the same CDR3. V usage is TRDV1 and J usage is TRDJ1; 7 nucleotides agree with TRDD3. In the absence of a J gene in TCRdb, the DNA was matched to germline to assign it here. Germline loops: CDR1 TSWWSYY, CDR2 QGS. Trimming took 6 bases from V and 0 from J; bases not matched to a gene: 19. The CDR3 runs 19 residues. In DNA, the CDR3 is TGTGCTCTTGGAGGGGGCGTCCTCAGGATACGCTCGTACACCGATAAACTCATCTTT. Translation: CALGGGVLRIRSYTDKLIF.

This clone was counted a few times. This DNA's translation and the protein TCRdb lists, from a much larger clone, do not match at residue 20, likely due to a read error; the protein shown is translated from the DNA. Called V gene: TRDV1; the J gene was not called; the DNA was not used to check the table's D call, TRDD3. The CDR3 extends over 21 amino acids. CDR1 is TSWWSYY and CDR2 is QGS in the germline V gene. CDR3 region: CALGERRLQYWGIPYTDKLTF. The CDR3 DNA follows: TGTGCTCTTGGGGAAAGACGACTACAGTACTGGGGGATACCCTACACCGATAAACTCACCTTT.

This clone was observed at least ten times. It is likely a read error: a sequence one base away is far more abundant. The identical CDR3 is also encoded by other nucleotide sequences in the sample. This chain connects TRDV3 to TRDJ1; 7 bases match TRDD2. TCRdb lists no J gene, so it was determined here by aligning the DNA to germline. CDR3 length equals 22 residues. Germline loops: CDR1 TVYSNPD, CDR2 GDNSRS (reference sequence). The trim removed 3 bases at V and 10 bases at J, leaving 41 bases unmatched. CDR3 protein: CAFNHLLPPSVLSNIGGWRLIF. CDR3 nucleotide sequence: TGTGCCTTCAATCACCTCCTTCCTCCGTCGGTACTCTCAAATATCGGAGGTTGGAGACTCATCTTT.

This clone was counted many times. This chain uses TRDV3 with TRDJ2, with 9 bases fitting TRDD2. The V gene end was trimmed by 0 bases and the J gene end by 6 bases; junction bases not matched to a gene: 26. The CDR3 length is 21 residues. Looked up from germline, CDR1 is TVYSNPD and CDR2 is GDNSRS (reference sequence). The CDR3 DNA reads as TGTGCCTTTAGAAGGCCTTCCTACAAAGCTACTGGGAGTTTACGGGCAGCACAACTCTTCTTT. Residues: CAFRRPSYKATGSLRAAQLFF.

This clone was counted a few times. The same CDR3 can be traced to other DNA sequences in this sample. The chain combines TRDV1 with TRDJ1; 8 bases are a match to TRDD2. From germline, CDR1 is TSWWSYY and CDR2 QGS. This CDR3 is built from 21 residues. Losses at the gene ends were 4 bases for V and 0 bases for J; bases not matched to a gene: 22. CDR3 protein: CALGGFRLPTAGARYTDKLIF. CDR3 DNA sequence: TGTGCTCTTGGGGGTTTTCGTCTTCCTACTGCTGGGGCCAGGTACACCGATAAACTCATCTTT.

As for this clone: TCRdb lists the protein of a much larger clone for this DNA, which differs at residue 7, so this is likely a read error; the protein given here is translated from the DNA itself. This chain links TRDV1 with TRDJ1; 10 bases line up with TRDD3. This CDR3 region has 21 residues. V shed 2 bases and J 6 bases; nucleotides not matched to a gene: 24. Germline V lookup: CDR1 TSWWSYY, CDR2 QGS. The CDR3 bases are TGTGCTCTTGGGGAAAAATGGCGTTGTTCTGGGGGATATGAAGGAACTTATAAACTCATCTTT. The encoded protein is CALGEKWRCSGGYEGTYKLIF.

This clone has a handful of counts. The TCRdb record carries a much larger clone's protein, which differs from this DNA's translation at residue 8; a read error is the likely cause, and the protein listed here is the DNA translation. J is TRDJ1 and V is TRDV1; 7 bases fit TRDD3. Germline loops: CDR1 TSWWSYY, CDR2 QGS. The CDR3 covers 22 residues. V lost 3 bases, J lost 0 bases, and 25 bases stayed unmatched. The DNA for the CDR3 is TGTGCTCTTGGGGATGTCCGGGCTAGTTTTGCCGGTTACTGGGGATACACCGATAAACTCATCTTT. The encoded protein is CALGDVRASFAGYWGYTDKLIF.